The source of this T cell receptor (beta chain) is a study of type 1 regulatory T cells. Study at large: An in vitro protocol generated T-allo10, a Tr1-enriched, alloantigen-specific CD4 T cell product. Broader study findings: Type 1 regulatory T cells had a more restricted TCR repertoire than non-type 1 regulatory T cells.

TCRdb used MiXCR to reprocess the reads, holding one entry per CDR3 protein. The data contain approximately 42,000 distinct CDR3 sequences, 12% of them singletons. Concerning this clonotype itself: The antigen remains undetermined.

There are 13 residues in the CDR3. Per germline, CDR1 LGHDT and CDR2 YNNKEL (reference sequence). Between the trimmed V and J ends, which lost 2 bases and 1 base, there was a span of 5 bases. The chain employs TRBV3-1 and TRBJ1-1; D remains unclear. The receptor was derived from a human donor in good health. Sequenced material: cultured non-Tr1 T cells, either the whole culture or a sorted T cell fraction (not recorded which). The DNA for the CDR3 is TGTGCCAGCAGCCAATTGGGGAACACTGAAGCTTTCTTT. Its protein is CASSQLGNTEAFF.